This T cell receptor (beta chain) was recorded in a study of early T cells in non-severe SARS-CoV-2 infection. Across the study: Sequencing used unsorted whole-blood bulk RNA, so chains lack pairing. Notes on the study in general: Using VDJdb, the matching emphasized anti-spike CD8 responses while missing private and CD4 specificities.

This CDR3 is built from 13 residues. Per the germline V gene, CDR1 is ENHRY and CDR2 is SYGVKD. Losses at the gene ends were 6 bases for V and 10 bases for J; bases not matched to a gene: 7. Attachment of unique molecular identifiers was made to individual cDNA molecules. Each CDR3 protein is one row after TCRdb ran MiXCR on the 5' RACE reads. The sample records 65,000 to 90,000 distinct CDR3 sequences, roughly 12% being singletons. This clonotype was recorded many times. The antigen remains undetermined. This rearrangement joins TRBV10-3 to TRBJ2-1; 9 bases match TRBD1. Sequenced: whole blood. The sequence derives from an adult who was a healthcare worker with PCR-confirmed SARS-CoV-2 infection or an uninfected control (not recorded which). The CDR3: CAISRQGVREQFF. Here the CDR3 DNA reads TGTGCCATCAGCCGACAGGGGGTGAGGGAGCAGTTCTTC.